This T cell receptor (beta chain) originates from a study of blood T cell repertoires in COVID-19. Enrollees, about 18 to 89 years old, lived in approximately 25 US areas. Participant-reported clinical history was the basis for cohort assignment. How the authors handled the data: Amplifying reference gene primers gave estimates of nucleated cell counts. Profiled with immunoSEQ multiplex PCR; TCRdb holds only in-frame clones, not every one. The V and J calls and the clone size are those of that table, but D and trimming were determined from the DNA. The sample lists about 200,000 clones, 86% occurring once. V lost 7 bases and J lost 1, with 16 bases in between. The germline CDR1 and CDR2 sequences are LGHDT and YNNKEL (reference sequence). The length of the CDR3 is 16 residues.

Sequencing was carried out using PBMCs or T cells enriched from blood (not recorded which). The clonotype comes from a woman between 40 and 55 years old with acute COVID-19. V usage is TRBV3-1 (or the pseudogene TRBV3-2) and J usage is TRBJ2-2; unclear D gene. In DNA, the CDR3 is TGTGCCAGCACTCCATTCTCGCGATTGAACACCGGGGAGCTGTTTTTT. Translation gives CASTPFSRLNTGELFF.